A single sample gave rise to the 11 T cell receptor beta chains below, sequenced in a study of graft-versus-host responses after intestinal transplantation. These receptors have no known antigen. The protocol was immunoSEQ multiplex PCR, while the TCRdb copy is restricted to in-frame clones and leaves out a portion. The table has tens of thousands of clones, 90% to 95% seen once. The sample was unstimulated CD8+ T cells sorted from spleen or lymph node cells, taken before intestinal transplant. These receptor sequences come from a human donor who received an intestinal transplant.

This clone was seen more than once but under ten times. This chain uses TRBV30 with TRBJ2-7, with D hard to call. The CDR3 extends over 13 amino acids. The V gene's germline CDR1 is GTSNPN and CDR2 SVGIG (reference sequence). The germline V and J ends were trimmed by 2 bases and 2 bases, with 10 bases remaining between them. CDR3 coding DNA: TGTGCCTGGAGTCCTGACAAGCCCTACGAGCAGTACTTC. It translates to CAWSPDKPYEQYF.

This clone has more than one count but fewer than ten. CDR3 protein: CASSEGRSGKTTDTQYF. The DNA of the CDR3 is TGTGCCAGCAGTGAGGGTCGTAGCGGGAAAACCACAGATACGCAGTATTTT. J is TRBJ2-3 and V is TRBV25-1, with 8 bases lining up with TRBD2. With V trimmed by 3 bases and J by 2 bases, 10 bases remained unmatched. The CDR3 has 17 residues. Germline loops: CDR1 MGHDK, CDR2 SYGVNS.

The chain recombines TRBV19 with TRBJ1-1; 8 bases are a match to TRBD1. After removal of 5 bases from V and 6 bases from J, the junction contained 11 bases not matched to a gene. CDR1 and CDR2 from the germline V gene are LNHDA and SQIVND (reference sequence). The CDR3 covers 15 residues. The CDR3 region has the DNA TGTGCCAGTAGTGCGGCCGGGACAGGTCTGCCTGAAGCTTTCTTT. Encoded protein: CASSAAGTGLPEAFF.

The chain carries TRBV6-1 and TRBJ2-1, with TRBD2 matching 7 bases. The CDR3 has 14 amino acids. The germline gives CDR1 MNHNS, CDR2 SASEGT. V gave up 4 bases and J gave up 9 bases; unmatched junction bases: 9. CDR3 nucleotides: TGTGCCAGCAGTGCGGCGGGAGAGGAGAGTGAGCAGTTCTTC. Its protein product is CASSAAGEESEQFF.

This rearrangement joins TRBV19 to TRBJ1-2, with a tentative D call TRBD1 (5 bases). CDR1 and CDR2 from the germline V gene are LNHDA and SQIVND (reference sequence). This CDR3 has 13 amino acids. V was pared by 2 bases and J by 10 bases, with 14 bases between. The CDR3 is CASSISQTEDYTF. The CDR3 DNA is TGTGCCAGTAGTATAAGCCAGACAGAGGACTACACCTTC.

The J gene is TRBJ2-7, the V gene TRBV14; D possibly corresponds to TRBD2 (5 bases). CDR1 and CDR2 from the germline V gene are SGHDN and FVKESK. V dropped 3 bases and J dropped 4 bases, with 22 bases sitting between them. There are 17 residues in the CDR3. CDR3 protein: CASSQLPGKGKVYEQYF. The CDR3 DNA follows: TGTGCCAGCAGCCAGCTCCCGGGGAAGGGAAAGGTTTACGAGCAGTACTTC.

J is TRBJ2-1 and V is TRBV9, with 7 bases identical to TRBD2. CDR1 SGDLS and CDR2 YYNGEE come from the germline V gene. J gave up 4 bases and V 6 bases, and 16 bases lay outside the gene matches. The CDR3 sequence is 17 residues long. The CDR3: CASTPGLVGGIYNEQFF. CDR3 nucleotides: TGTGCCAGCACCCCGGGCCTTGTGGGAGGGATTTACAATGAGCAGTTCTTC.

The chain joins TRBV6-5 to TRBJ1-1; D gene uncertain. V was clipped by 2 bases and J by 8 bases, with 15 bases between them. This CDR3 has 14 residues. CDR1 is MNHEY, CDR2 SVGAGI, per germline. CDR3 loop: CASSYPNSGSEAFF. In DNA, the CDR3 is TGTGCCAGCAGTTACCCAAATTCCGGGTCAGAAGCTTTCTTT.

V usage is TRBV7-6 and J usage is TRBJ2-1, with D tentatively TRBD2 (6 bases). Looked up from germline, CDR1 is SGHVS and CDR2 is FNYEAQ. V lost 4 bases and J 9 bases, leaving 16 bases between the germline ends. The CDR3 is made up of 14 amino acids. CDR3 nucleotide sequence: TGTGCCAGCAGCTCCTACGGGAGTACGAGTGAGCAGTTCTTC. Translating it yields CASSSYGSTSEQFF.

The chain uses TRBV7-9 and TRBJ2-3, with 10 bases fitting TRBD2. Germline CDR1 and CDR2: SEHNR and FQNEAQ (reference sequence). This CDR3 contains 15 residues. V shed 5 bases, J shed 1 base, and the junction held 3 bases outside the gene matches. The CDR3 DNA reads TGTGCCAGCAGCCCCCTAGCGGGGGGCACAGATACGCAGTATTTT. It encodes CASSPLAGGTDTQYF.

The CDR3, as DNA: TGCGCCAGCAGTCAAACTTCATGTGATAGCAATCAGCCCCAGCATTTT. This translates into CASSQTSCDSNQPQHF. This chain joins TRBV23-1 and TRBJ1-5, with unresolved D. TRBV23-1 is an open reading frame whose function is uncertain. The CDR3 covers 16 residues. The V end lost 2 bases, the J end lost 0 bases, and 11 bases lay between the germline ends.